The 19 T cell receptor beta chains below all came from one sample that was sequenced in a study of cytomegalovirus exposure and HLA in healthy donors. Sequencing used immunoSEQ multiplex PCR; TCRdb keeps in-frame clones, though not all of them. Of 110,000 to 150,000 clones listed, 91% are singletons. The sequencing input was PBMCs. The receptors derive from a man in his late teens or twenties in good health and CMV-seronegative.

This chain links TRBV9 with TRBJ2-1; weak D call: TRBD1 (7 bases). CDR1 and CDR2 from the germline V gene are SGDLS and YYNGEE. The V end lost 3 bases, the J end lost 10 bases, and 20 bases lay between the germline ends. The CDR3 has 15 residues. CDR3: CASSAQGGVRPEQFF. The CDR3 DNA reads TGTGCCAGCAGCGCCCAGGGGGGCGTGAGGCCGGAGCAGTTCTTC.

The genes are TRBV13 and TRBJ2-6, with TRBD1 as a possible D gene (5 bases). Germline V gives CDR1 PRHDT, CDR2 FYEKMQ (reference sequence). CDR3 length: 17 residues. V shed 5 bases and J shed 2 bases, with 16 bases lying between them. In DNA, the CDR3 is TGTGCCAGCAGCCTCACAGGAGAAGGACCTGGGGCCAACGTCCTGACTTTC. Translated, it gives CASSLTGEGPGANVLTF.

The rearrangement joins TRBV7-2 to TRBJ2-1; TRBD1 agrees at 9 bases. Per germline, CDR1 SGHTA and CDR2 FQGNSA. This CDR3 is built from 17 residues. After removal of 5 bases from V and 7 bases from J, the junction contained 15 bases not matched to a gene. CDR3 protein: CASSPRLQGAMSNEQFF. CDR3 bases: TGTGCCAGCAGCCCGCGTTTACAGGGGGCGATGAGTAATGAGCAGTTCTTC.

The genes are TRBV7-3 and TRBJ2-3; TRBD2 matches 9 bases. J gave up 1 base and V 5 bases, and 10 bases lay outside the gene matches. There are 17 residues in the CDR3. CDR1 and CDR2 from the germline V gene are SGHTA and FQGTGA. The CDR3: CASSPVRGGWGTDTQYF. CDR3 sequence (DNA): TGTGCCAGCAGCCCAGTGCGGGGGGGATGGGGCACAGATACGCAGTATTTT.

This chain joins TRBV19 and TRBJ1-5, with D perhaps TRBD1 (5 bases). V was cut by 1 base and J by 7 bases, with 8 bases left in between. Germline assignment: CDR1 LNHDA and CDR2 SQIVND (reference sequence). The CDR3 has 13 amino acids. CDR3: CASSIVGPQPQHF. CDR3 sequence (DNA): TGTGCCAGTAGTATAGTGGGGCCCCAGCCCCAGCATTTT.

V is TRBV27 and J is TRBJ1-6, with 11 bases aligning to TRBD1. This CDR3 has 20 residues. Germline loops: CDR1 MNHEY, CDR2 SMNVEV (reference sequence). V gave up 5 bases and J gave up 1 base; unmatched junction bases: 13. The chain's CDR3 is CASSPTGQGATRSYNSPLHF. DNA for the CDR3: TGTGCCAGCAGTCCCACCGGACAGGGGGCAACTAGGTCCTATAATTCACCCCTCCACTTT.

DNA of the CDR3: TGTGCCAGCAGTTTGCAGCGGTGGGATGAGCAGTTCTTC. Its protein is CASSLQRWDEQFF. The chain recombines TRBV27 with TRBJ2-1; weak D call: TRBD2 (5 bases). With 3 bases removed from V and 8 bases from J, the gap between germline ends came to 11 bases. This CDR3 spans 13 amino acids. Germline values: CDR1 MNHEY, CDR2 SMNVEV (reference sequence).

The rearrangement links TRBV5-5 to TRBJ1-5; D might be TRBD1 (5 bases). Between the trimmed V and J ends, which lost 1 base and 6 bases, there was a span of 11 bases. This CDR3 spans 14 amino acids. Per the germline V gene, CDR1 is SGHKS and CDR2 is YYEKEE (reference sequence). The CDR3 sequence: CASSLMPGFQPQHF. DNA of the CDR3: TGTGCCAGCAGCTTGATGCCAGGGTTTCAGCCCCAGCATTTT.

V usage is TRBV7-6 and J usage is TRBJ2-5, with D unclear. The CDR3 sequence is 12 residues long. CDR1 and CDR2 from the germline V gene are SGHVS and FNYEAQ. V lost 0 bases and J 4 bases, leaving 3 bases between the germline ends. Here the CDR3 reads CASSLARETQYF. The CDR3 DNA reads as TGTGCCAGCAGCTTAGCGAGAGAGACCCAGTACTTC. The variable domain in full, with the rest retrieved from reference TRBV7-6 and TRBJ2-5, is GAGVSQSPRYKVTKRGQDVALRCDPISGHVSLYWYRQALGQGPEFLTYFNYEAQQDKSGLPNDRFSAERPEGSISTLTIQRTEQRDSAMYRCASSLARETQYFGPGTRLLVL.

The rearrangement uses TRBV27 and TRBJ2-2; 8 bases line up with TRBD2. The CDR3 consists of 13 residues. Germline trimming cut 6 bases from V and 5 bases from J; bases unmatched to any gene: 2. The germline V gene has CDR1 MNHEY and CDR2 SMNVEV (reference sequence). CDR3 DNA sequence: TGTGCCAGCAGAACGGGAGGGACCGGGGAGCTGTTTTTT. Residues: CASRTGGTGELFF.

The chain recombines TRBV1 with TRBJ2-5; the table's D call of TRBD2 was not tested on the DNA. TRBV1 is deemed a pseudogene. The CDR3 has 18 amino acids. In DNA form, the CDR3 reads TGCACCAGCAGCCAAGCTGGAAGACTAGCGGGGGGGCAAGAGACCCAGTACTTC. It is translated as CTSSQAGRLAGGQETQYF.

The rearrangement links TRBV14 to TRBJ2-3; D uncertain. From germline, CDR1 is SGHDN and CDR2 FVKESK. The V and J ends lost 0 bases and 9 bases respectively, with 10 bases between them. CDR3 length: 13 residues. CDR3 sequence reads: CASSQEARRTQYF. The CDR3, as DNA: TGTGCCAGCAGCCAAGAAGCGAGAAGGACGCAGTATTTT. Full variable domain (missing parts from reference TRBV14 and TRBJ2-3): EAGVTQFPSHSVIEKGQTVTLRCDPISGHDNLYWYRRVMGKEIKFLLHFVKESKQDESGMPNNRFLAERTGGTYSTLKVQPAELEDSGVYFCASSQEARRTQYFGPGTRLTVL.

This chain links TRBV10-3 with TRBJ2-3; TRBD2 matches 9 bases. Germline CDR1 reads ENHRY; CDR2 reads SYGVKD. The CDR3 consists of 14 residues. V shed 3 bases, J shed 3 bases, and the junction held 1 base outside the gene matches. In DNA form, the CDR3 reads TGTGCCATCAGTGATAGCGGGAGAACAGATACGCAGTATTTT. Amino acid sequence: CAISDSGRTDTQYF.

CDR3 amino acids: CASSVDQDNYGYTF. CDR3 coding DNA: TGTGCCAGCAGCGTAGATCAGGATAACTATGGCTACACCTTC. The V gene is TRBV9, the J gene TRBJ1-2; D remains ambiguous. The CDR3 is made up of 14 amino acids. Germline CDR1 is SGDLS and CDR2 is YYNGEE. Trimming took 0 bases from V and 1 from J, leaving 7 bases between them.

The chain uses TRBV7-8 and TRBJ2-1; TRBD2 agrees at 10 bases. CDR1 and CDR2 (germline): SGHVS, FQNEAQ. V gave up 1 base and J gave up 2 bases; unmatched junction bases: 2. This CDR3 is 16 amino acids long. The CDR3 loop is CASSLDGLAAYNEQFF. In DNA, the CDR3 is TGTGCCAGCAGCTTAGATGGACTAGCGGCCTACAATGAGCAGTTCTTC.

The genes are TRBV2 and TRBJ2-5; D possibly corresponds to TRBD2 (5 bases). CDR3 length: 16 residues. In germline, CDR1 is SNHLY, CDR2 FYNNEI. V lost 5 bases and J lost 1, with 17 bases in between. CDR3 in amino acids: CASSNSGILTQETQYF. The CDR3 coding sequence is TGTGCCAGCAGTAACTCGGGGATCCTTACCCAAGAGACCCAGTACTTC.

This clone was found once. The chain employs TRBV4-1 and TRBJ1-2; a weak D match, TRBD1 (5 bases). V dropped 4 bases and J dropped 6 bases, with 9 bases sitting between them. This CDR3 region has 12 residues. The germline V gene has CDR1 MGHRA and CDR2 YSYEKL. For the CDR3, the DNA is TGCGCCAGCAGCCTCGGACATAATGGCTACACCTTC. Translating it yields CASSLGHNGYTF.

The chain is built from TRBV6-5 and TRBJ1-5; D unclear. This CDR3 contains 13 residues. CDR1 MNHEY and CDR2 SVGAGI come from the germline V gene. Trimming pared 6 bases from V and 7 bases from J, leaving 13 bases between. CDR3 sequence (DNA): TGTGCCAGCAGCCCTAAGGGAGGCCAGCCCCAGCATTTT. It encodes CASSPKGGQPQHF.

This chain joins TRBV18 and TRBJ2-5; 11 bases agree with TRBD1. Germline V gene sequence: CDR1 KGHSH, CDR2 LQKENI. The CDR3 is made up of 16 amino acids. V gave up 6 bases and J gave up 0 bases; unmatched junction bases: 6. Here the CDR3 reads CASSIRGQGDQETQYF. The CDR3 nucleotides are TGTGCCAGCTCCATCCGGGGACAGGGGGACCAAGAGACCCAGTACTTC. The entire variable domain, with the rest obtained from reference TRBV18 and TRBJ2-5, is as follows: NAGVMQNPRHLVRRRGQEARLRCSPMKGHSHVYWYRQLPEEGLKFMVYLQKENIIDESGMPKERFSAEFPKEGPSILRIQQVVRGDSAAYFCASSIRGQGDQETQYFGPGTRLLVL.